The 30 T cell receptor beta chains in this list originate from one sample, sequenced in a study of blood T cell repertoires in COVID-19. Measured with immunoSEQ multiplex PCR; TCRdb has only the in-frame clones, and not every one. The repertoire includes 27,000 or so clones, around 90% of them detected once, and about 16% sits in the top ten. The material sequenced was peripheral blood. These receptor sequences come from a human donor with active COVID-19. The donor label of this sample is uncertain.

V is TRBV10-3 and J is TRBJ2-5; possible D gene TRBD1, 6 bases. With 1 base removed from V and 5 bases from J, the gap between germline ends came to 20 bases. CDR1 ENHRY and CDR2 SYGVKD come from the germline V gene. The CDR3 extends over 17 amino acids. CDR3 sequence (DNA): TGTGCCATCAGTGAGTTCAAACAGGGACCCTCCAAGGAGACCCAGTACTTC. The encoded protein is CAISEFKQGPSKETQYF.

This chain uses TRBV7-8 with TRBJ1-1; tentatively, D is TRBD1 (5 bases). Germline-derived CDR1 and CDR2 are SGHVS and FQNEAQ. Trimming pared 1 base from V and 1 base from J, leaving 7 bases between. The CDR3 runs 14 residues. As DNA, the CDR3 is TGTGCCAGCAGCTTAGTCAGGGCGAACACTGAAGCTTTCTTT. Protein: CASSLVRANTEAFF.

The CDR3 DNA sequence: TGTGCCAGCAGCTCCTCAGATACGCAGTATTTT. It is translated as CASSSSDTQYF. The chain recombines TRBV12-3 or TRBV12-4 with TRBJ2-3; the D is unclear. Trimming took 6 bases from V and 4 from J, leaving 5 bases between them. The CDR3 runs 11 residues.

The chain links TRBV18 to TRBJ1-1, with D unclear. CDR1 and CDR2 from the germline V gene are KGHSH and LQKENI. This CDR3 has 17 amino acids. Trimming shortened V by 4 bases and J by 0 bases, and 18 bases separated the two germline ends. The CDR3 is CASSLKRQAPMNTEAFF. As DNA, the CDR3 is TGTGCCAGCTCACTAAAAAGGCAGGCCCCAATGAACACTGAAGCTTTCTTT.

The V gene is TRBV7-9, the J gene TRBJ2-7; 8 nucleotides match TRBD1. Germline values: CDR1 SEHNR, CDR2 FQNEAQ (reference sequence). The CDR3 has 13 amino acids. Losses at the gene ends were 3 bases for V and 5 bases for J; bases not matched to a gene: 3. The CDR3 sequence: CASSFWGQDEQYF. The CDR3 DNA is TGTGCCAGCAGCTTCTGGGGACAGGACGAGCAGTACTTC.

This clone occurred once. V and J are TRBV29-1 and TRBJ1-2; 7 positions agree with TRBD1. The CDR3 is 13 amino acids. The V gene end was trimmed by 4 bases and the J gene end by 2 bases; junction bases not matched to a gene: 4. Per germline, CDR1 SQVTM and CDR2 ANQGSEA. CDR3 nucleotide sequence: TGCAGCGTTGGCCCGGGACAGAACTATGGCTACACCTTC. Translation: CSVGPGQNYGYTF. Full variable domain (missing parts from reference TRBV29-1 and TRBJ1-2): SAVISQKPSRDICQRGTSLTIQCQVDSQVTMMFWYRQQPGQSLTLIATANQGSEATYESGFVIDKFPISRPNLTFSTLTVSNMSPEDSSIYLCSVGPGQNYGYTFGSGTRLTVV.

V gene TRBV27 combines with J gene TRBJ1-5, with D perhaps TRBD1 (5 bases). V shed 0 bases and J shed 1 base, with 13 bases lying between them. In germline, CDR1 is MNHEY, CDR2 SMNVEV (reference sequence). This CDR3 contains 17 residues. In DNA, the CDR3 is TGTGCCAGCAGTTTATCGGGGCTCACCCGGAGCAATCAGCCCCAGCATTTT. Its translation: CASSLSGLTRSNQPQHF.

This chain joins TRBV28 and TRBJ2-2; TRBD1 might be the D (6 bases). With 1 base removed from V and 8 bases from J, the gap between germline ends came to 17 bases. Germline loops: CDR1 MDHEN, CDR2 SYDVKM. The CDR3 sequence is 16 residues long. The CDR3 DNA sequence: TGTGCCAGCAGTTTATTGGGGGCGCCAAGTCGGGGGGAGCTGTTTTTT. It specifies CASSLLGAPSRGELFF.

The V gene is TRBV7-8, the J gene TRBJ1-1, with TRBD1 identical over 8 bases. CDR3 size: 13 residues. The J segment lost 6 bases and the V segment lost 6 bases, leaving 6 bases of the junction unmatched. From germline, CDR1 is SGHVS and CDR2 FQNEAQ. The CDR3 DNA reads TGTGCCAGCAGTTCTGACAGGGGCCCTGAAGCTTTCTTT. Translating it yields CASSSDRGPEAFF.

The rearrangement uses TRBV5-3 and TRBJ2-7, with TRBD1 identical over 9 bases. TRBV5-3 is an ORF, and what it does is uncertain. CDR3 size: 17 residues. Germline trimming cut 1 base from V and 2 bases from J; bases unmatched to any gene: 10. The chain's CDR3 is CARSLQTPGQGPYEQYF. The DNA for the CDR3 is TGTGCCAGAAGCTTGCAAACTCCGGGACAGGGTCCCTACGAGCAGTACTTC.

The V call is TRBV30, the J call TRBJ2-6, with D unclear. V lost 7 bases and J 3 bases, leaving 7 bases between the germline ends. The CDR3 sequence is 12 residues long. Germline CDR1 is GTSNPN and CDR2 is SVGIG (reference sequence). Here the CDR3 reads CASAGGANVLTF. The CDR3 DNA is TGTGCCTCCGCAGGTGGGGCCAACGTCCTGACTTTC.

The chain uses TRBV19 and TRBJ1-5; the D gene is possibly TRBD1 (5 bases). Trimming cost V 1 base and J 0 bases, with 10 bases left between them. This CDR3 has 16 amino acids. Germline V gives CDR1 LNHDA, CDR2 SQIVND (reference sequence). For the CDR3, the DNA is TGTGCCAGTAGTATAGTCAGGGCGAGTAGCAATCAGCCCCAGCATTTT. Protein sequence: CASSIVRASSNQPQHF.

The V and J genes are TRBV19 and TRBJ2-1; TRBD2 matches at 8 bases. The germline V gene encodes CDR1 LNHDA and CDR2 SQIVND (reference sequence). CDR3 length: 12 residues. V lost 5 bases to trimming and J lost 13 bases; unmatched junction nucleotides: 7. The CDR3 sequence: CASSSHREGQFF. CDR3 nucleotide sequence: TGTGCCAGTAGTTCACACCGGGAGGGCCAGTTCTTC.

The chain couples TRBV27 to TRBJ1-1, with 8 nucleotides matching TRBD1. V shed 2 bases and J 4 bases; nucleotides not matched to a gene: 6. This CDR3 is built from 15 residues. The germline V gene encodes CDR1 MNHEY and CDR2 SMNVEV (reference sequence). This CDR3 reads CASSLGRGRGTEAFF. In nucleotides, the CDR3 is TGTGCCAGCAGTTTAGGCAGGGGGCGCGGCACTGAAGCTTTCTTT.

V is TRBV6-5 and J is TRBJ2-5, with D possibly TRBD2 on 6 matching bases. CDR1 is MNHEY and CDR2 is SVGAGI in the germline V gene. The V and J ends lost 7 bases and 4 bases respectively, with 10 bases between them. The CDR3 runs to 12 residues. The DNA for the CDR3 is TGTGCCAGCACCTCGACTAGAGAGACCCAGTACTTC. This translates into CASTSTRETQYF.

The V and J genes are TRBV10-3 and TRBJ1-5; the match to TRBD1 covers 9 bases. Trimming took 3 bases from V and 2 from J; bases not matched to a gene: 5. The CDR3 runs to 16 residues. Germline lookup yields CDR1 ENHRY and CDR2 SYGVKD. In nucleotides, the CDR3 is TGTGCCATCAGTGACTCACAGGGGGCTGGCAATCAGCCCCAGCATTTT. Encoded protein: CAISDSQGAGNQPQHF.

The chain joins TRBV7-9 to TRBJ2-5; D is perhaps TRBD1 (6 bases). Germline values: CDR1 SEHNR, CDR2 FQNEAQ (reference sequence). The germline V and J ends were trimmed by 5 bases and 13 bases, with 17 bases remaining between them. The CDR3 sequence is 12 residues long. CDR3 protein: CASSTKRGSPYF. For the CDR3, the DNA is TGTGCCAGCAGCACTAAAAGGGGGTCCCCGTACTTC. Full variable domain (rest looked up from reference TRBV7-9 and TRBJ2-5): DTGVSQNPRHKITKRGQNVTFRCDPISEHNRLYWYRQTLGQGPEFLTYFQNEAQLEKSRLLSDRFSAERPKGSFSTLEIQRTEQGDSAMYLCASSTKRGSPYFGPGTRLLVL.

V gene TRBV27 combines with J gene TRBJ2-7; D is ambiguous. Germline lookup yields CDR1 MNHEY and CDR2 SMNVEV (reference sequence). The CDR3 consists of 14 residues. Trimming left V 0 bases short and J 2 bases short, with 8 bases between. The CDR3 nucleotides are TGTGCCAGCAGTTTATCTCTCGACACCTACGAGCAGTACTTC. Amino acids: CASSLSLDTYEQYF.

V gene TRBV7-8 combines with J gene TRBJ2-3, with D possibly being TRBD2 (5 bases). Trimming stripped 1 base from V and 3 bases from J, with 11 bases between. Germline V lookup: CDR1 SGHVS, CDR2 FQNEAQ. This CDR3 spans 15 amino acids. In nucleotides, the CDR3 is TGTGCCAGCAGCTTAGGAGTAGCGTGGACAGATACGCAGTATTTT. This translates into CASSLGVAWTDTQYF.

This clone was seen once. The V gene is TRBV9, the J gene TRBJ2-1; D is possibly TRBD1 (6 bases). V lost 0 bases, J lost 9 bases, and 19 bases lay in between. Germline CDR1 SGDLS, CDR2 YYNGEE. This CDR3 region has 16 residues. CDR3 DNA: TGTGCCAGCAGCGTAGAACTCCTAGCAGAAGGGGGTGAGCAGTTCTTC. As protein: CASSVELLAEGGEQFF. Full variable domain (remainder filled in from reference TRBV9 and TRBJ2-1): DSGVTQTPKHLITATGQRVTLRCSPRSGDLSVYWYQQSLDQGLQFLIQYYNGEERAKGNILERFSAQQFPDLHSELNLSSLELGDSALYFCASSVELLAEGGEQFFGPGTRLTVL.

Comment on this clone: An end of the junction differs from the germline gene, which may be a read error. The chain's CDR3 is CASSSELLPQETQYF. The CDR3 bases are TGTGCTAGCAGCTCCGAACTGTTACCTCAAGAGACCCAGTACTTC. The rearrangement links TRBV7-7 to TRBJ2-5; no clear D. The CDR3 runs to 15 residues. Looked up from germline, CDR1 is SSHAT and CDR2 is FNYEAQ (reference sequence).

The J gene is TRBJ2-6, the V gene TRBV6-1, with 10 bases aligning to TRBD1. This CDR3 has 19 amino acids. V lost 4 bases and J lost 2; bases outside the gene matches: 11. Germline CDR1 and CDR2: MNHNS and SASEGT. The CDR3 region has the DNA TGTGCCAGCAGTGCCGAGACAGGGGGCTATCGTCCTGGGGCCAACGTCCTGACTTTC. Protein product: CASSAETGGYRPGANVLTF.

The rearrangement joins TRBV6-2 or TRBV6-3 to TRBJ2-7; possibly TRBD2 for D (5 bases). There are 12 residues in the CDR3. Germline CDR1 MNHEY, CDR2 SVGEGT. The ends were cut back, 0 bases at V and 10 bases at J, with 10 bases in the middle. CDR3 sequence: CASSYSAGPQYF. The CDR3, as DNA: TGTGCCAGCAGTTACTCGGCGGGCCCCCAGTACTTC.

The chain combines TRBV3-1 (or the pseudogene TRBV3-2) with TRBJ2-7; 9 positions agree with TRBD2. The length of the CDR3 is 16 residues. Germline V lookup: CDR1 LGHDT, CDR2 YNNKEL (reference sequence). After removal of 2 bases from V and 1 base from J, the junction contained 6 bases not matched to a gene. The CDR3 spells CASSQLAGDMSYEQYF. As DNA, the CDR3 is TGTGCCAGCAGCCAATTAGCGGGAGACATGTCCTACGAGCAGTACTTC.

CDR3 DNA: TGTGCCAGCAGTTTCGTCAATAGCGGGGGGTCAACCCACTACGAGCAGTACTTC. This codes for CASSFVNSGGSTHYEQYF. The V call is TRBV28, the J call TRBJ2-7; 10 bases are shared with TRBD2. V lost 3 bases, J lost 3 bases, and 14 bases stayed unmatched. The CDR3 runs 18 residues. The germline V gene encodes CDR1 MDHEN and CDR2 SYDVKM.

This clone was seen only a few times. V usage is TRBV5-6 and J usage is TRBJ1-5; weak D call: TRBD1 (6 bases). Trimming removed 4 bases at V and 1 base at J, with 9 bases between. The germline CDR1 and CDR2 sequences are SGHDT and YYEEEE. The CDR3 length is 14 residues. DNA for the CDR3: TGTGCCAGCAGCCAGGGACACAGCAATCAGCCCCAGCATTTT. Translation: CASSQGHSNQPQHF.

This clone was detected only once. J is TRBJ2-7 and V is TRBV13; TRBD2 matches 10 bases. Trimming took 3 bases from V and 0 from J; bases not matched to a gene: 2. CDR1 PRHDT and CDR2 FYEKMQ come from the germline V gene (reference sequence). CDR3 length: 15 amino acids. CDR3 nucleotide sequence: TGTGCCAGCAGCTTTGAGCGGGGGGGCTCCTACGAGCAGTACTTC. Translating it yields CASSFERGGSYEQYF.

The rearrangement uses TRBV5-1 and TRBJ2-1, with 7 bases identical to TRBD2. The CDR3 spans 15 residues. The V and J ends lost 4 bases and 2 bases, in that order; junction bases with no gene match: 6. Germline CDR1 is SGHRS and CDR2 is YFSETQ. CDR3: CASSQSGDAYNEQFF. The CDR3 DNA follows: TGCGCCAGCAGCCAGAGCGGGGACGCCTACAATGAGCAGTTCTTC. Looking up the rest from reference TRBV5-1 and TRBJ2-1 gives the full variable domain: KAGVTQTPRYLIKTRGQQVTLSCSPISGHRSVSWYQQTPGQGLQFLFEYFSETQRNKGNFPGRFSGRQFSNSRSEMNVSTLELGDSALYLCASSQSGDAYNEQFFGPGTRLTVL.

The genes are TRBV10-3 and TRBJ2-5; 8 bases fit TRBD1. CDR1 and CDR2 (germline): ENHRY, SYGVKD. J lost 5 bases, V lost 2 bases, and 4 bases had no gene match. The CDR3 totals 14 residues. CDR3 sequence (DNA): TGTGCCATCAGTGAGGGGGGACAGGTGGAGACCCAGTACTTC. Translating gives CAISEGGQVETQYF.

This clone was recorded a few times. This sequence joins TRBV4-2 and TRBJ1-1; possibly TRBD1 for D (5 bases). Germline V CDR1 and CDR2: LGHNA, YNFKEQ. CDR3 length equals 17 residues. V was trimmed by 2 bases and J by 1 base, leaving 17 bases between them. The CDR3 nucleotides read TGTGCCAGCAGCCAATCTGGGCCGGGGGGAGGGAACACTGAAGCTTTCTTT. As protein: CASSQSGPGGGNTEAFF.